This T cell receptor (beta chain) was sequenced for a study of glioma-infiltrating T cells. The germline V gene encodes CDR1 LGHNA and CDR2 YSLEER. V lost 4 bases to trimming and J lost 0 bases, with 9 bases between them. The length of the CDR3 is 14 residues. Amplification of TCR alpha and beta CDR3 regions from RNA used iRepertoire nested multiplex PCR. TCRdb re-derived calls from the multiplex PCR reads in MiXCR, one entry per CDR3 protein. The data show 300,000 to 450,000 distinct CDR3 sequences, 41% seen once. This clonotype was seen a handful of times. The sequenced sample consisted of glioma tissue, nonneoplastic brain tissue, or PBMCs (not recorded which). The chain links TRBV4-3 to TRBJ2-5; D possibly corresponds to TRBD1 (6 bases). The TCR sequence derives from a human donor with low-grade glioma or glioblastoma, undergoing nonglioma brain surgery, or in good health (not recorded which). The CDR3 nucleotides are TGCGCCAGCAGCCCAACAGGGTACCAAGAGACCCAGTACTTC. As protein: CASSPTGYQETQYF.